The present entry profiles one T cell receptor (beta chain) with its context. Its antigen remains unidentified. The data originate from a study of radiotherapy plus CTLA-4 blockade in lung cancer. Study-level information: Objective responses were documented in about 20% of patients, with disease control in roughly 34%. Whole-study findings and limits: Strongest reported response predictors: early blood clone changes and post-radiation interferon-beta. Blood-borne expansion of tumor-derived TCR clones followed radiotherapy plus ipilimumab.

V trimming: 0 bases; J trimming: 7 bases; junction bases outside the gene matches: 12. This CDR3 is 18 amino acids long. Germline V gene sequence: CDR1 LGHNA, CDR2 YSLEER. Using immunoSEQ multiplex PCR, the repertoire was profiled, and TCRdb retains in-frame clones only, with some absent. Of 30,000 to 35,000 clones listed, more than 80% were seen once; the top ten hold under 30%. Specimen: peripheral blood, collected from a patient treated with radiotherapy plus ipilimumab. This receptor was obtained from a human donor with non-small cell lung cancer that progressed on radiotherapy plus ipilimumab. The chain joins TRBV4-3 to TRBJ1-4; 9 positions match TRBD1. CDR3 in amino acids: CASSQEIHRGQKAEKLFF. The CDR3, as DNA: TGCGCCAGCAGCCAAGAAATCCACAGGGGGCAAAAGGCTGAAAAACTGTTTTTT.